Below, 30 T cell receptor beta chains from the same sample are listed, as sequenced in a study of cytomegalovirus exposure and HLA in healthy donors. The PCR contained 60 Vbeta and 13 Jbeta primers. Sequenced by immunoSEQ multiplex PCR; TCRdb stores in-frame clones only, minus some. The table has about 120,000 clones, 77% seen once. The sample consisted of PBMCs. These receptors were taken from a male donor in good health and CMV-seropositive.

The V gene is TRBV13, the J gene TRBJ2-1; 8 positions agree with TRBD1. CDR1 is PRHDT and CDR2 is FYEKMQ in the germline V gene (reference sequence). J lost 7 bases, V lost 3 bases, and 8 bases had no gene match. CDR3 length: 15 amino acids. CDR3 DNA: TGTGCCAGCAGCTTCCCAGGGGGCGCCTTTAATGAGCAGTTCTTC. Its translation: CASSFPGGAFNEQFF.

This sequence joins TRBV5-1 and TRBJ2-1, with a tentative D call TRBD1 (6 bases). This CDR3 contains 14 residues. Germline assignment: CDR1 SGHRS and CDR2 YFSETQ. The V end lost 2 bases, the J end lost 7 bases, and 13 bases lay between the germline ends. The CDR3 spells CASSLQGEGNEQFF. CDR3 sequence (DNA): TGCGCCAGCAGCTTACAGGGTGAGGGGAATGAGCAGTTCTTC.

J is TRBJ2-3 and V is TRBV5-8; 8 positions agree with TRBD2. V was pared by 4 bases and J by 5 bases, with 9 bases of the junction left unmatched. In germline, CDR1 is SGHTS, CDR2 YDEGEE. The CDR3 runs to 15 residues. The CDR3 protein is CASSPGAGGLDTQYF. The DNA of the CDR3 is TGTGCCAGCAGCCCGGGGGCGGGGGGCTTAGATACGCAGTATTTT. The entire variable domain, with the rest obtained from reference TRBV5-8 and TRBJ2-3, is as follows: EAGVTQSPTHLIKTRGQQATLRCSPISGHTSVYWYQQALGLGLQFLLWYDEGEERNRGNFPPRFSGRQFPNYSSELNVNALELEDSALYLCASSPGAGGLDTQYFGPGTRLTVL.

The gene calls are TRBV11-3 and TRBJ2-1; 7 positions match TRBD2. The germline gives CDR1 SGHNT, CDR2 YENEEA. The CDR3 is 16 residues long. V trimming: 4 bases; J trimming: 0 bases; junction bases outside the gene matches: 6. The CDR3 region has the DNA TGTGCCAGCAGCTCCCGGCGGGAGTACTCCTACAATGAGCAGTTCTTC. Translating gives CASSSRREYSYNEQFF.

There are a few counts of this clone. V gene TRBV5-1 combines with J gene TRBJ1-5, with D perhaps TRBD1 (6 bases). Germline CDR1 reads SGHRS; CDR2 reads YFSETQ. The V gene lost 0 bases and the J gene lost 0 bases, with 19 bases spanning the gap. The CDR3 length is 19 residues. CDR3 sequence: CASSLGTEEAWYSNQPQHF. CDR3 nucleotide sequence: TGCGCCAGCAGCTTGGGGACAGAGGAGGCATGGTATAGCAATCAGCCCCAGCATTTT. Full variable domain (missing parts from reference TRBV5-1 and TRBJ1-5): KAGVTQTPRYLIKTRGQQVTLSCSPISGHRSVSWYQQTPGQGLQFLFEYFSETQRNKGNFPGRFSGRQFSNSRSEMNVSTLELGDSALYLCASSLGTEEAWYSNQPQHFGDGTRLSIL.

This chain joins TRBV28 and TRBJ2-5; D remains unclear. With the DNA end fitting TRBJ2-7 better, the J assignment may be wrong. Germline loops: CDR1 MDHEN, CDR2 SYDVKM. The CDR3 covers 13 residues. CDR3 DNA sequence: TGTGCCAGCAGTTTAACAGAGACCTACGAGCAGTACTTC. Translating gives CASSLTETYEQYF.

This clone was seen more than once but under ten times. The rearrangement joins TRBV19 to TRBJ2-7; no firm D call. Looked up from germline, CDR1 is LNHDA and CDR2 is SQIVND (reference sequence). This CDR3 has 12 residues. The V gene lost 4 bases and the J gene lost 3 bases, with 7 bases spanning the gap. DNA for the CDR3: TGTGCCAGTAGTAGTCAGAACTACGAGCAGTACTTC. This codes for CASSSQNYEQYF.

The chain carries TRBV28 and TRBJ1-2, with TRBD1 as a possible D gene (5 bases). CDR3 length: 14 residues. Trimming cost V 3 bases and J 4 bases, with 12 bases left between them. CDR1 is MDHEN, CDR2 SYDVKM, per germline. The CDR3 DNA reads TGTGCCAGCAGTTTCGGGGGGGAGAGCTATGGCTACACCTTC. This sequence encodes CASSFGGESYGYTF.

This chain uses TRBV18 with TRBJ1-5, with 11 bases matching TRBD1. V trimming: 1 base; J trimming: 13 bases; junction bases outside the gene matches: 9. CDR1 and CDR2 (germline): KGHSH, LQKENI. This CDR3 comprises 15 residues. The DNA of the CDR3 is TGTGCCAGCTCACCACTTAAGGGACAGGGGGTCCGTCAGCATTTT. This gives the protein CASSPLKGQGVRQHF.

This chain connects TRBV5-1 to TRBJ2-3; D possibly corresponds to TRBD2 (6 bases). The CDR3 extends over 16 amino acids. Germline V gene lookup returns CDR1 SGHRS and CDR2 YFSETQ. The germline V and J ends were trimmed by 0 bases and 1 base, with 12 bases remaining between them. The CDR3 nucleotides read TGCGCCAGCAGCTTGGCCGGAGCTAGCGGCACAGATACGCAGTATTTT. The encoded protein is CASSLAGASGTDTQYF.

In this sample, this clone turned up a few times. The chain combines TRBV9 with TRBJ1-4, with TRBD1 identical over 7 bases. V dropped 4 bases and J dropped 3; count of bases not matched to a gene: 3. Germline V gives CDR1 SGDLS, CDR2 YYNGEE. This CDR3 is built from 14 residues. Here the CDR3 reads CASSTQGANEKLFF. The CDR3 nucleotides are TGTGCCAGCAGCACCCAGGGGGCTAATGAAAAACTGTTTTTT.

The chain recombines TRBV29-1 with TRBJ2-7; tentative D call: TRBD1 (6 bases). This CDR3 region has 12 residues. The germline V gene has CDR1 SQVTM and CDR2 ANQGSEA. V shed 6 bases and J shed 5 bases, with 14 bases lying between them. In DNA form, the CDR3 reads TGCAGCGTCAGTTCAGGGGTGGACGAGCAGTACTTC. Its translation: CSVSSGVDEQYF.

This chain joins TRBV5-1 and TRBJ1-2, with 8 positions matching TRBD1. This CDR3 spans 13 amino acids. Germline CDR1 SGHRS, CDR2 YFSETQ. The trim removed 4 bases at V and 12 bases at J, leaving 11 bases unmatched. The CDR3 DNA is TGCGCCAGCAGCCCCCGGGACAGGCATCTTCACACCTTC. Translation: CASSPRDRHLHTF.

On this clone itself: One end of the junction varies from germline; a read error may be responsible. The rearrangement links TRBV5-1 to TRBJ2-5; 10 bases are shared with TRBD1. Germline V gene sequence: CDR1 SGHRS, CDR2 YFSETQ. The CDR3 consists of 15 residues. As DNA, the CDR3 is TGCGCCATCAGCTCAACGGGACAGGGGCAAGAGACCCAGTACTTC. Translated: CAISSTGQGQETQYF.

J is TRBJ2-3 and V is TRBV28; 7 nucleotides line up with TRBD2. The CDR3 is 18 amino acids. Germline V lookup: CDR1 MDHEN, CDR2 SYDVKM. Trimming cost V 5 bases and J 4 bases; bases outside gene matches: 18. The CDR3 sequence: CASSPRWGGPSLADTQYF. As DNA, the CDR3 is TGTGCCAGCAGTCCGAGATGGGGAGGGCCGTCCTTGGCAGATACGCAGTATTTT.

The rearrangement uses TRBV6-4 and TRBJ1-2; maybe TRBD1 (5 bases). The CDR3 consists of 13 residues. V was clipped by 0 bases and J by 8 bases, with 10 bases between them. Germline lookup yields CDR1 MRHNA and CDR2 SNTAGT. The CDR3 region is CASSDSYRSGYTF. The CDR3 bases are TGTGCCAGCAGTGACTCTTACAGGTCCGGCTACACCTTC.

A word on this clone: Other DNA sequences within the sample encode an identical CDR3. The chain is built from TRBV2 and TRBJ2-2; D unclear. Germline-derived CDR1 and CDR2 are SNHLY and FYNNEI. The CDR3 is 11 amino acids. Trimming removed 8 bases from V and 4 bases from J, with 5 bases in between. DNA of the CDR3: TGTGCCAGCTCCCTCACCGGGGAGCTGTTTTTT. Translated, it gives CASSLTGELFF.

V gene TRBV5-4 combines with J gene TRBJ2-1, with 7 positions matching TRBD2. The CDR3 is 12 amino acids. J gave up 9 bases and V 0 bases, and 0 bases lay outside the gene matches. Germline assignment: CDR1 SGHNT and CDR2 YYREEE (reference sequence). CDR3 bases: TGTGCCAGCAGCTTGGCGGGGGGTGAGCAGTTCTTC. It yields the protein CASSLAGGEQFF.

This clone was seen just once. The chain uses TRBV5-1 and TRBJ2-1, with TRBD2 matching 12 bases. Trimming at V came to 0 bases and at J to 5 bases, leaving 3 bases not matched to a gene. The CDR3 has 16 amino acids. The germline CDR1 and CDR2 sequences are SGHRS and YFSETQ. The CDR3 protein is CASSLGLAGVDNEQFF. Written as DNA, the CDR3 is TGCGCCAGCAGCTTGGGACTAGCGGGGGTTGACAATGAGCAGTTCTTC.

The chain couples TRBV4-2 to TRBJ2-1; TRBD2 is a possible D gene (5 bases). Germline V gives CDR1 LGHNA, CDR2 YNFKEQ. This CDR3 spans 15 amino acids. With 0 bases removed from V and 6 bases from J, the gap between germline ends came to 12 bases. The CDR3 region is CASSQEDYRGNEQFF. In DNA, the CDR3 is TGTGCCAGCAGCCAAGAAGACTATCGGGGCAATGAGCAGTTCTTC.

V and J are TRBV7-3 and TRBJ1-2; unclear D gene. The CDR3 has 15 residues. Germline CDR1 SGHTA, CDR2 FQGTGA. The V and J ends lost 5 bases and 6 bases respectively, with 19 bases between them. The CDR3 is CASSQGPARGDGYTF. CDR3 nucleotides: TGTGCCAGCAGCCAAGGACCAGCGCGCGGGGATGGCTACACCTTC.

The V gene is TRBV7-2, the J gene TRBJ1-5, with D hard to call. Germline V lookup: CDR1 SGHTA, CDR2 FQGNSA. V was pared by 4 bases and J by 6 bases, with 7 bases between. There are 12 residues in the CDR3. CDR3 sequence: CASSSPGQPQHF. The DNA of the CDR3 is TGTGCCAGCAGCTCCCCCGGTCAGCCCCAGCATTTT.

This clone was counted between two and nine times. The chain has TRBV2 and TRBJ2-3; weak D call: TRBD2 (6 bases). V lost 6 bases to trimming and J lost 8 bases, with 18 bases between them. The germline gives CDR1 SNHLY, CDR2 FYNNEI. The CDR3 covers 14 residues. The CDR3 DNA is TGTGCCAGCAGGGTCGGAAGCGGGCCGGGTACGCAGTATTTT. Protein product: CASRVGSGPGTQYF.

The V and J genes are TRBV5-6 and TRBJ2-2, with TRBD1 as a possible D gene (5 bases). This CDR3 is built from 16 residues. Trimming left V 0 bases short and J 0 bases short, with 9 bases between. CDR1 and CDR2 (germline): SGHDT, YYEEEE. CDR3 nucleotides: TGTGCCAGCAGCTTGGAGCAGGGCCCGAACACCGGGGAGCTGTTTTTT. Amino acids: CASSLEQGPNTGELFF. Full variable domain (missing parts from reference TRBV5-6 and TRBJ2-2): DAGVTQSPTHLIKTRGQQVTLRCSPKSGHDTVSWYQQALGQGPQFIFQYYEEEERQRGNFPDRFSGHQFPNYSSELNVNALLLGDSALYLCASSLEQGPNTGELFFGEGSRLTVL.

The chain has TRBV7-8 and TRBJ2-1, with TRBD2 matching 7 bases. Germline-derived CDR1 and CDR2 are SGHVS and FQNEAQ. V lost 1 base and J lost 1; bases outside the gene matches: 4. There are 16 residues in the CDR3. The CDR3 sequence is CASSLVGGPSYNEQFF. The CDR3 DNA reads TGTGCCAGCAGCTTAGTGGGAGGGCCTTCCTACAATGAGCAGTTCTTC.

Only one count was recorded for this clone. The genes are TRBV28 and TRBJ2-5, with 7 nucleotides matching TRBD2. This CDR3 has 15 amino acids. Germline V gene lookup returns CDR1 MDHEN and CDR2 SYDVKM. The junction had 13 bases not matched to a gene; V was cut back by 5 bases and J by 7 bases. CDR3 nucleotides: TGTGCCAGCAGTCCCCGACTAGCCCCCTTCGGGACCCAGTACTTC. Amino acid sequence: CASSPRLAPFGTQYF.

The chain carries TRBV28 and TRBJ2-7; TRBD2 matches at 14 bases. Per the germline V gene, CDR1 is MDHEN and CDR2 is SYDVKM. This CDR3 has 19 amino acids. The V segment lost 6 bases and the J segment 0 bases; nucleotides outside the gene matches: 13. The DNA of the CDR3 is TGTGCCAGCAGGGGGGCCCTGGGACTAGCGGGAGCGAGCTCCTACGAGCAGTACTTC. Translated: CASRGALGLAGASSYEQYF.

The V and J genes are TRBV5-1 and TRBJ1-4; no clear D gene. V was clipped by 0 bases and J by 8 bases, with 11 bases between them. Germline CDR1 and CDR2: SGHRS and YFSETQ. The CDR3 has 14 amino acids. The CDR3 DNA sequence: TGCGCCAGCAGCTTGGACAGCCGATGGGAAAAACTGTTTTTT. This codes for CASSLDSRWEKLFF.

The V call is TRBV28, the J call TRBJ1-5; 11 nucleotides align to TRBD1. J gave up 4 bases and V 9 bases, and 14 bases lay outside the gene matches. The germline CDR1 and CDR2 sequences are MDHEN and SYDVKM. The CDR3 length is 17 residues. CDR3 loop: CASGTGGTPGKNQPQHF. The CDR3 region has the DNA TGTGCCAGTGGGACAGGGGGAACCCCGGGGAAAAATCAGCCCCAGCATTTT.

The CDR3 DNA reads as TGCGCCAGCAGCTTGCGGACTAGCGGGAGCTTACCCGGGGAGCTGTTTTTT. Its translation is CASSLRTSGSLPGELFF. The chain uses TRBV5-1 and TRBJ2-2; 13 bases line up with TRBD2. Germline V CDR1 and CDR2: SGHRS, YFSETQ. V was pared by 1 base and J by 6 bases, with 6 bases of the junction left unmatched. The CDR3 runs 17 residues. The whole variable domain, remainder taken from reference TRBV5-1 and TRBJ2-2, is KAGVTQTPRYLIKTRGQQVTLSCSPISGHRSVSWYQQTPGQGLQFLFEYFSETQRNKGNFPGRFSGRQFSNSRSEMNVSTLELGDSALYLCASSLRTSGSLPGELFFGEGSRLTVL.